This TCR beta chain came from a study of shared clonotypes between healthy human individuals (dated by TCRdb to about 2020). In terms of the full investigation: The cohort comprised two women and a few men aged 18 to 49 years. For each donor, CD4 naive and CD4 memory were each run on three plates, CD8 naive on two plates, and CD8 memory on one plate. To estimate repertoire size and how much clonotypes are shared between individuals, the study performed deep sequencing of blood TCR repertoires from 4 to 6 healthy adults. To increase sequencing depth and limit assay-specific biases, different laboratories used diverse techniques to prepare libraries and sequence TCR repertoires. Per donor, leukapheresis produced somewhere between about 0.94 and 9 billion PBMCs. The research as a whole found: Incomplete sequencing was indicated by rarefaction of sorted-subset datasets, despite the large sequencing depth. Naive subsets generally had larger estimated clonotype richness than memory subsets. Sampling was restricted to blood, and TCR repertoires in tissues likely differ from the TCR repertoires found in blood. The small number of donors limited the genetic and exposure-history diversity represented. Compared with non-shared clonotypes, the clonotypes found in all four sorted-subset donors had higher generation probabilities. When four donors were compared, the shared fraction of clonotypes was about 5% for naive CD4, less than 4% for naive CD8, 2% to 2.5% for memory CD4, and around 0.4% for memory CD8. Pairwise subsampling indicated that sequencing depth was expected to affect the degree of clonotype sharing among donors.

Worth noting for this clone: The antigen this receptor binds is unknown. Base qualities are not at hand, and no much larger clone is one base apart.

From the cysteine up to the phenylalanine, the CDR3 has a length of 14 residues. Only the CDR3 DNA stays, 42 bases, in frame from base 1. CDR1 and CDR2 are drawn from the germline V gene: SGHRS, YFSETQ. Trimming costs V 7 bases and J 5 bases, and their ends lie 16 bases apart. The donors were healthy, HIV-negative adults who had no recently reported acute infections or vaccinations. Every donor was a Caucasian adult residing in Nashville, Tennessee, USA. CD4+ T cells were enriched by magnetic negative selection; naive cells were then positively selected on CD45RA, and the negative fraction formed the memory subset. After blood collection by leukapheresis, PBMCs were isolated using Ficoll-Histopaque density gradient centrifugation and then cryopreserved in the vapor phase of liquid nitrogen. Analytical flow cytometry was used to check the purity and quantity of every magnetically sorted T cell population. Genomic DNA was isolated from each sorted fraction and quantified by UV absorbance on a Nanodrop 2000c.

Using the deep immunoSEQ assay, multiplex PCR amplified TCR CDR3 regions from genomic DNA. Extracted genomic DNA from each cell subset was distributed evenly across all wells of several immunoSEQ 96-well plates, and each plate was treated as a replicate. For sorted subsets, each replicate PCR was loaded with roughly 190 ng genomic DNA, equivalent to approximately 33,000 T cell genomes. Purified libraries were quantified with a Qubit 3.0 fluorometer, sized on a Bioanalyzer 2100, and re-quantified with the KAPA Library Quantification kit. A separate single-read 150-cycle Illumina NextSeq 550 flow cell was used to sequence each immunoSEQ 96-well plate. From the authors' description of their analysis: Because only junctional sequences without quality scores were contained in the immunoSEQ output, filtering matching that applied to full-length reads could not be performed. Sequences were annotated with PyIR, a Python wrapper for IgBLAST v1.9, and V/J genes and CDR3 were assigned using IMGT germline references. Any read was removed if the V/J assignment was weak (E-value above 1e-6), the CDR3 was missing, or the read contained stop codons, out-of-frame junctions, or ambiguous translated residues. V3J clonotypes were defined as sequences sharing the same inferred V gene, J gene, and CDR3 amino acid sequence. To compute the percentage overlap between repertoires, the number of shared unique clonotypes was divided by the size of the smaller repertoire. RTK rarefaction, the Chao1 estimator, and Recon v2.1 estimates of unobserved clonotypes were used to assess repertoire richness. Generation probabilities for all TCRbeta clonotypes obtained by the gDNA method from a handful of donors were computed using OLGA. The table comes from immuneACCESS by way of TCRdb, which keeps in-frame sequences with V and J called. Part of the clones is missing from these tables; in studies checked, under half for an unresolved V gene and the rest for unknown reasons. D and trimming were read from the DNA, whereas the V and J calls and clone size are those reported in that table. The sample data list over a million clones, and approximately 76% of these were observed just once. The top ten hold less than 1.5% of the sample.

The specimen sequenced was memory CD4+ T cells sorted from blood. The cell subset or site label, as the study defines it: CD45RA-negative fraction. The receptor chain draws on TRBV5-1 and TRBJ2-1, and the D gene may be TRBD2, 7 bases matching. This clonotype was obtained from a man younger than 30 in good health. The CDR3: CASGLGGRDNEQFF. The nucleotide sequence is TGCGCCAGCGGCCTCGGGGGGCGCGACAATGAGCAGTTCTTC.